Presented here are 8 T cell receptor beta chains from one specimen sequenced in a study of T cell responses to AZD1222 COVID-19 vaccine. The repertoire was sequenced with immunoSEQ multiplex PCR; TCRdb's copy has only in-frame clones and lacks some. The profile covers 90,000 to 110,000 clones, with roughly 87% appearing a single time and roughly 5.2% taken by the ten largest. The sample was peripheral blood, taken on day 0 of AZD1222 vaccination. Every receptor here comes from an adult in good health.

With regard to this clone: The identical CDR3 is also encoded by other nucleotide sequences in the sample. This chain uses TRBV3-1 (or the pseudogene TRBV3-2) with TRBJ1-5; the D is unclear. Trimming removed 1 base from V and 6 bases from J, with 4 bases in between. Germline CDR1 reads LGHDT; CDR2 reads YNNKEL (reference sequence). The CDR3 runs to 12 residues. CDR3 bases: TGTGCCAGCAGCCAAGGTGGTCAGCCCCAGCATTTT. Protein: CASSQGGQPQHF.

The chain combines TRBV19 with TRBJ1-3, with D perhaps TRBD1 (5 bases). From germline, CDR1 is LNHDA and CDR2 SQIVND (reference sequence). CDR3 length: 15 residues. The V end lost 5 bases, the J end lost 4 bases, and 15 bases lay between the germline ends. CDR3 amino acids: CASSLYRGGGNTIYF. CDR3 in DNA: TGTGCCAGTAGTCTTTATAGGGGCGGCGGAAACACCATATATTTT. Combining the CDR3 with reference TRBV19 and TRBJ1-3 gives the whole variable domain DGGITQSPKYLFRKEGQNVTLSCEQNLNHDAMYWYRQDPGQGLRLIYYSQIVNDFQKGDIAEGYSVSREKKESFPLTVTSAQKNPTAFYLCASSLYRGGGNTIYFGEGSWLTVV.

The V gene is TRBV6-5, the J gene TRBJ1-4; 10 bases agree with TRBD1. The V segment lost 9 bases and the J segment 7 bases; nucleotides outside the gene matches: 2. Germline values: CDR1 MNHEY, CDR2 SVGAGI. This CDR3 contains 12 residues. The CDR3 region is CASRTGGEKLFF. CDR3 in DNA: TGTGCCAGTCGGACAGGGGGTGAAAAACTGTTTTTT.

The chain uses TRBV6-5 and TRBJ1-5; TRBD1 is a possible D gene (5 bases). CDR1 and CDR2 from the germline V gene are MNHEY and SVGAGI. V was shortened by 6 bases and J by 1 base, with 7 bases between the two germline ends. The CDR3 contains 13 residues. CDR3 sequence reads: CASRGGSNQPQHF. CDR3 DNA sequence: TGTGCCAGCAGGGGGGGGAGCAATCAGCCCCAGCATTTT.

The V call is TRBV28, the J call TRBJ2-2; 11 bases map to TRBD2. This CDR3 is built from 19 residues. Germline V gives CDR1 MDHEN, CDR2 SYDVKM. The V gene end was trimmed by 6 bases and the J gene end by 4 bases; junction bases not matched to a gene: 16. CDR3 region: CASRGGLAGPLAGTGELFF. The CDR3 nucleotides read TGTGCCAGCAGAGGAGGACTAGCGGGCCCCCTTGCGGGCACCGGGGAGCTGTTTTTT.

The chain uses TRBV23-1 and TRBJ2-7, with 7 bases fitting TRBD1. TRBV23-1 is assigned to the ORF class and has an uncertain function. Trimming at V came to 6 bases and at J to 3 bases, leaving 11 bases not matched to a gene. The CDR3 is 15 amino acids. Here the CDR3 DNA reads TGCGCCAGCAGCCCGGGCCTATCAGGGGGCTACGAGCAGTACTTC. Its translation: CASSPGLSGGYEQYF.

The V and J genes are TRBV13 and TRBJ2-3; D call uncertain. The CDR3 extends over 14 amino acids. The germline CDR1 and CDR2 sequences are PRHDT and FYEKMQ (reference sequence). The V gene lost 4 bases and the J gene lost 2 bases, with 10 bases spanning the gap. CDR3 coding DNA: TGTGCCAGCAGCTCCCGTCGGTCCACAGATACGCAGTATTTT. This translates into CASSSRRSTDTQYF.

The V gene is TRBV20-1, the J gene TRBJ2-1, with 9 positions matching TRBD2. Germline CDR1 and CDR2: DFQATT and SNEGSKA (reference sequence). Unmatched junction bases numbered 12, after V lost 5 bases and J lost 4 bases. CDR3 length: 16 residues. CDR3 amino acids: CSAGDIAGDTYNEQFF. The CDR3 DNA sequence: TGCAGTGCTGGTGATATAGCGGGAGATACTTACAATGAGCAGTTCTTC.